A selection of T cell receptor beta chains follows, all from one sample in a study of shared clonotypes between healthy human individuals. Using immunoSEQ multiplex PCR, the repertoire was profiled, and TCRdb retains in-frame clones only, with some absent. The sample comprises 700,000 or so clones, about two thirds of which are singletons, and 1.8% rests with the top ten. The sample taken for sequencing was memory CD4+ T cells sorted from blood. Every receptor here comes from a woman in her thirties in good health. The CDR3 runs from the conserved cysteine through the conserved F or W. Each record gives: J gene, D gene, clone size, V gene, CDR3 DNA, CDR3 protein. The D gene is left open where the match is weak. Rows give clone size only sometimes, using once, few, many, or a class for an expanded clone.

j_call: TRBJ2-1
d_call: TRBD1
clone_size: NA
v_call: TRBV11-2
cdr3_nt: TGTGCCAGCAGCAGCCTGGGACAGGGGGTAGGTGAGCAGTTCTTC
cdr3_aa: CASSSLGQGVGEQFF

j_call: TRBJ2-7
d_call: TRBD1
clone_size: NA
v_call: TRBV4-2
cdr3_nt: TGTGCCAGCAGCGAATGGACAGGGAACTACGAGCAGTACTTC
cdr3_aa: CASSEWTGNYEQYF

j_call: TRBJ2-2
d_call: TRBD2
clone_size: NA
v_call: TRBV27
cdr3_nt: TGTGCCAGCAGTAAACTAGCGGGAGGGCCCGGCGGGGAGCTGTTTTTT
cdr3_aa: CASSKLAGGPGGELFF

j_call: TRBJ2-1
d_call: TRBD2
clone_size: few
v_call: TRBV18
cdr3_nt: TGTGCCAGCTCGGCAGGGACTAGCGGGAGTATTGGTGAGCAGTTCTTC
cdr3_aa: CASSAGTSGSIGEQFF

j_call: TRBJ2-1
d_call: TRBD2
clone_size: NA
v_call: TRBV6-5
cdr3_nt: TGTGCCAGCCGGACTAGCGGGACCCGTTACAATGAGCAGTTCTTC
cdr3_aa: CASRTSGTRYNEQFF

j_call: TRBJ1-5
d_call: NA
clone_size: NA
v_call: TRBV19
cdr3_nt: TGTGCCAGTAGTCTTTCGGGACCGGGTTATAGCAATCAGCCCCAGCATTTT
cdr3_aa: CASSLSGPGYSNQPQHF

j_call: TRBJ1-1
d_call: NA
clone_size: NA
v_call: TRBV6-1
cdr3_nt: TGTGCCAGCACGCAACACCCGAACACTGAAGCTTTCTTT
cdr3_aa: CASTQHPNTEAFF

j_call: TRBJ2-7
d_call: TRBD2
clone_size: NA
v_call: TRBV27
cdr3_nt: TGTGCCAGCAAACTAGCGGGAGGGCTAGGCTCAACGAACGAGCAGTACTTC
cdr3_aa: CASKLAGGLGSTNEQYF

j_call: TRBJ1-4
d_call: NA
clone_size: NA
v_call: TRBV30
cdr3_nt: TGTGCCTGGAGGCCTGGGAGTCTTATGAATGAAAAACTGTTTTTT
cdr3_aa: CAWRPGSLMNEKLFF

j_call: TRBJ2-7
d_call: TRBD2
clone_size: NA
v_call: TRBV11-2
cdr3_nt: TGTGCCAGCAGCCCACAGCGGGGCGGTCCTAACGAGCAGTACTTC
cdr3_aa: CASSPQRGGPNEQYF

j_call: TRBJ2-1
d_call: NA
clone_size: NA
v_call: TRBV6-6
cdr3_nt: TGTGCCAGCAGCCTCCGTTCGGGGCTAGCTTCCGGTGAGCAGTTCTTC
cdr3_aa: CASSLRSGLASGEQFF

j_call: TRBJ2-7
d_call: NA
clone_size: NA
v_call: TRBV11-2
cdr3_nt: TGTGCCAGCACCCTAAACCGCGAGCAGTACTTC
cdr3_aa: CASTLNREQYF

j_call: TRBJ2-1
d_call: NA
clone_size: NA
v_call: TRBV11-3
cdr3_nt: TGTGCCAGCAGCTTAGATGCCCGGAGGGGGTTAGGCGATGAGCAGTTCTTC
cdr3_aa: CASSLDARRGLGDEQFF

j_call: TRBJ1-1
d_call: TRBD1
clone_size: NA
v_call: TRBV4-2
cdr3_nt: TGTGCCAGCAGCCAAGATGGTCAGGGGGCAACTGAAGCTTTCTTT
cdr3_aa: CASSQDGQGATEAFF

j_call: TRBJ2-1
d_call: TRBD1
clone_size: few
v_call: TRBV18
cdr3_nt: TGTGCCAGCTCACAGGGACAGGGGGCTGGCAATGAGCAGTTCTTC
cdr3_aa: CASSQGQGAGNEQFF

j_call: TRBJ1-1
d_call: NA
clone_size: once
v_call: TRBV11-3
cdr3_nt: TGTGCCAGCAGCTTCAATGAGGGCACTGAAGCTTTCTTT
cdr3_aa: CASSFNEGTEAFF

j_call: TRBJ2-3
d_call: NA
clone_size: NA
v_call: TRBV18
cdr3_nt: TGTGCCAGCTCAGCGGTAACAGATACGCAGTATTTT
cdr3_aa: CASSAVTDTQYF

j_call: TRBJ1-6
d_call: NA
clone_size: NA
v_call: TRBV25-1
cdr3_nt: TGTGCCAGCAGTGAAATGGAAAATTCACCCCTCCACTTT
cdr3_aa: CASSEMENSPLHF

j_call: TRBJ2-5
d_call: TRBD2
clone_size: NA
v_call: TRBV7-8
cdr3_nt: TGTGCCAGCAGCTTAGGGGCGGGAGACGGAGAGACCCAGTACTTC
cdr3_aa: CASSLGAGDGETQYF

j_call: TRBJ2-7
d_call: TRBD1
clone_size: NA
v_call: TRBV2
cdr3_nt: TGTGCCAGCCTCTATCGGACAGGGACGTACGAGCAGTACTTC
cdr3_aa: CASLYRTGTYEQYF

j_call: TRBJ1-1
d_call: NA
clone_size: NA
v_call: TRBV5-1
cdr3_nt: TGCGCCAGCAGCTTGATAGGGCCCACTATGAACACTGAAGCTTTCTTT
cdr3_aa: CASSLIGPTMNTEAFF

j_call: TRBJ2-3
d_call: NA
clone_size: NA
v_call: TRBV2
cdr3_nt: TGTGCCAGCGCCCGACGCCTAACAGATACGCAGTATTTT
cdr3_aa: CASARRLTDTQYF

j_call: TRBJ2-7
d_call: NA
clone_size: NA
v_call: TRBV6-1
cdr3_nt: TGTGCCAGCAGTGAAGCGGGGGGGCATAGCTACGAGCAGTACTTC
cdr3_aa: CASSEAGGHSYEQYF

j_call: TRBJ1-3
d_call: NA
clone_size: NA
v_call: TRBV6-1
cdr3_nt: TGTGCCAGCAGTGACGGTGTCAGTGGAAACACCATATATTTT
cdr3_aa: CASSDGVSGNTIYF

j_call: TRBJ1-1
d_call: NA
clone_size: NA
v_call: TRBV29-1
cdr3_nt: TGCAGCGTTCGAAGCCTTAGAACAAACACTGAAGCTTTCTTT
cdr3_aa: CSVRSLRTNTEAFF

j_call: TRBJ2-1
d_call: NA
clone_size: NA
v_call: TRBV5-1
cdr3_nt: TGCGCCAGCAGCACTAACAGGGCCCAATCCTACAATGAGCAGTTCTTC
cdr3_aa: CASSTNRAQSYNEQFF

j_call: TRBJ2-5
d_call: NA
clone_size: NA
v_call: TRBV20-1
cdr3_nt: TGCAGTGCCAATGGGAGGGAGACCCAGTACTTC
cdr3_aa: CSANGRETQYF

j_call: TRBJ2-1
d_call: NA
clone_size: NA
v_call: TRBV9
cdr3_nt: TGTGCCAGCAGCCCTCAGATCCATGAGCAGTTCTTC
cdr3_aa: CASSPQIHEQFF

j_call: TRBJ1-3
d_call: TRBD1
clone_size: NA
v_call: TRBV5-1
cdr3_nt: TGCGCCAGCAGTCCCGGGACAGCCAAAAACACCATATATTTT
cdr3_aa: CASSPGTAKNTIYF

j_call: TRBJ2-3
d_call: TRBD2
clone_size: NA
v_call: TRBV28
cdr3_nt: TGTGCCAGCAGCTTCGGCGGACTAGCGGGAGTTAATCCAGATACGCAGTATTTT
cdr3_aa: CASSFGGLAGVNPDTQYF

j_call: TRBJ1-1
d_call: NA
clone_size: NA
v_call: TRBV6-1
cdr3_nt: TGTGCCAGCAGAGTCACAGGGATCACTGAAGCTTTCTTT
cdr3_aa: CASRVTGITEAFF

j_call: TRBJ1-1
d_call: NA
clone_size: NA
v_call: TRBV28
cdr3_nt: TGTGCCAGCAGTTGGTTGAACACTGAAGCTTTCTTT
cdr3_aa: CASSWLNTEAFF

j_call: TRBJ2-7
d_call: TRBD2
clone_size: once
v_call: TRBV7-8
cdr3_nt: TGTGCCAGCAGACTAGCGGGACGATACGAGCAGTACTTC
cdr3_aa: CASRLAGRYEQYF

j_call: TRBJ2-1
d_call: TRBD2
clone_size: NA
v_call: TRBV2
cdr3_nt: TGTGCCAGCAGGGCAGGGACTAGTTTCGGAGAGCAGTTCTTC
cdr3_aa: CASRAGTSFGEQFF

j_call: TRBJ2-4
d_call: NA
clone_size: NA
v_call: TRBV13
cdr3_nt: TGTGCCAGCAGTGAAGCGAGCTTAAAAAACATTCAGTACTTC
cdr3_aa: CASSEASLKNIQYF

j_call: TRBJ2-5
d_call: TRBD2
clone_size: NA
v_call: TRBV2
cdr3_nt: TGTGCCAGCACCCGACTAGCGGGAGGTTTTGAGACCCAGTACTTC
cdr3_aa: CASTRLAGGFETQYF

j_call: TRBJ2-3
d_call: NA
clone_size: NA
v_call: TRBV19
cdr3_nt: TGTGCCAGTAAGGTCCGTGCGAGCACAGATACGCAGTATTTT
cdr3_aa: CASKVRASTDTQYF

j_call: TRBJ2-6
d_call: NA
clone_size: NA
v_call: TRBV27
cdr3_nt: TGTGCCAGCAGTTTCATCGACGGGGCCAACGTCCTGACTTTC
cdr3_aa: CASSFIDGANVLTF

j_call: TRBJ1-1
d_call: NA
clone_size: NA
v_call: TRBV28
cdr3_nt: TGTGCCAGCAATGGGGCTGAAGCTTTCTTT
cdr3_aa: CASNGAEAFF

j_call: TRBJ1-3
d_call: NA
clone_size: NA
v_call: TRBV19
cdr3_nt: TGTGCCAGTAAGAAAGGAACGGCCAAGGCTGGAAACACCATATATTTT
cdr3_aa: CASKKGTAKAGNTIYF

j_call: TRBJ2-1
d_call: TRBD2
clone_size: NA
v_call: TRBV2
cdr3_nt: TGTGCCAGCAATAAACTAGCGGGAGTGCTGAATGAGCAGTTCTTC
cdr3_aa: CASNKLAGVLNEQFF

j_call: TRBJ2-1
d_call: TRBD2
clone_size: NA
v_call: TRBV29-1
cdr3_nt: TGCAGCGCCGCCCTAGCGGGAGGGATCTACAATGAGCAGTTCTTC
cdr3_aa: CSAALAGGIYNEQFF

j_call: TRBJ1-5
d_call: NA
clone_size: few
v_call: TRBV23-1
cdr3_nt: TGCGCCAGCAGTCACCGCACTGGCGGTATACAGCCCCAGCATTTT
cdr3_aa: CASSHRTGGIQPQHF

j_call: TRBJ1-4
d_call: NA
clone_size: NA
v_call: TRBV7-8
cdr3_nt: TGTGCCAGCAGTTTAGACACCTATGAAAAACTGTTTTTT
cdr3_aa: CASSLDTYEKLFF

j_call: TRBJ1-2
d_call: NA
clone_size: NA
v_call: TRBV9
cdr3_nt: TGTGCCAGCAGCCCAAGTCGGACCTTCGGCTATGGCTACACCTTC
cdr3_aa: CASSPSRTFGYGYTF

j_call: TRBJ2-5
d_call: TRBD2
clone_size: few
v_call: TRBV29-1
cdr3_nt: TGCAGCGTTGGGTTAGCGGGAGGACAGGAGACCCAGTACTTC
cdr3_aa: CSVGLAGGQETQYF

j_call: TRBJ2-1
d_call: NA
clone_size: NA
v_call: TRBV13
cdr3_nt: TGTGCCAGCAGCTTAGCGGTCCTCATGGGGAGTGAGCAGTTCTTC
cdr3_aa: CASSLAVLMGSEQFF

j_call: TRBJ2-7
d_call: NA
clone_size: few
v_call: TRBV6-1
cdr3_nt: TGTGCCAGCAGCGGGGACCTCGCCTACGAGCAGTACTTC
cdr3_aa: CASSGDLAYEQYF

j_call: TRBJ2-3
d_call: TRBD1
clone_size: NA
v_call: TRBV11-2
cdr3_nt: TGTGCCAGCAGCTTATATAGGACAGGGTGGGACACAGATACGCAGTATTTT
cdr3_aa: CASSLYRTGWDTDTQYF

j_call: TRBJ2-2
d_call: TRBD2
clone_size: NA
v_call: TRBV5-1
cdr3_nt: TGCGCCAGCAGCTTCTGGACTAGCGGGAAATCCGGGGAGCTGTTTTTT
cdr3_aa: CASSFWTSGKSGELFF

j_call: TRBJ2-1
d_call: NA
clone_size: NA
v_call: TRBV7-6
cdr3_nt: TGTGCCAGCAGCTTACCACTTAATGAGCAGTTCTTC
cdr3_aa: CASSLPLNEQFF

j_call: TRBJ1-2
d_call: TRBD1
clone_size: NA
v_call: TRBV5-1
cdr3_nt: TGCGCCAGCGGGACCGGGACAGGGTATGGCTACACCTTC
cdr3_aa: CASGTGTGYGYTF

j_call: TRBJ2-1
d_call: TRBD2
clone_size: NA
v_call: TRBV6-4
cdr3_nt: TGTGCCAGCAGCGGGACTAGCGACAACAATGAGCAGTTCTTC
cdr3_aa: CASSGTSDNNEQFF

j_call: TRBJ2-1
d_call: TRBD2
clone_size: NA
v_call: TRBV18
cdr3_nt: TGTGCCAGCTCAACCGGGACTAGCGGATACAATGAGCAGTTCTTC
cdr3_aa: CASSTGTSGYNEQFF

j_call: TRBJ2-7
d_call: TRBD2
clone_size: NA
v_call: TRBV7-2
cdr3_nt: TGTGCCAGCAGCCTGCTAGCGGGAGGGCCCTACGAGCAGTACTTC
cdr3_aa: CASSLLAGGPYEQYF

j_call: TRBJ2-1
d_call: NA
clone_size: NA
v_call: TRBV29-1
cdr3_nt: TGCAGCGCAAAGGACAGTTGGCAGTTCTTC
cdr3_aa: CSAKDSWQFF

j_call: TRBJ2-2
d_call: TRBD2
clone_size: NA
v_call: TRBV29-1
cdr3_nt: TGCAGCGCCGCATCGGGACTAGCGGACACCGGGGAGCTGTTTTTT
cdr3_aa: CSAASGLADTGELFF